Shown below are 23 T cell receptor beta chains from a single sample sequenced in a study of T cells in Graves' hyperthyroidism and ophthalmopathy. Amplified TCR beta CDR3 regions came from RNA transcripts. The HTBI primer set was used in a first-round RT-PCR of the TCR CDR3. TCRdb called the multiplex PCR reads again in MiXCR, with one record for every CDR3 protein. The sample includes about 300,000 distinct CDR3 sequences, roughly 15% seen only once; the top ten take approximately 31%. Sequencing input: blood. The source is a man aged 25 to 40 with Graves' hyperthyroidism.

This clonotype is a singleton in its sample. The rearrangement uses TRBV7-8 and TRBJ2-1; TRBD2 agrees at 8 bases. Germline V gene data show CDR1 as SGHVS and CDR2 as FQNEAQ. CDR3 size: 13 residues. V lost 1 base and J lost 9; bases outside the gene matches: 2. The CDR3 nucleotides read TGTGCCAGCAGCTTAGAGGCGGGGGGTGAGCAGTTCTTC. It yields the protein CASSLEAGGEQFF.

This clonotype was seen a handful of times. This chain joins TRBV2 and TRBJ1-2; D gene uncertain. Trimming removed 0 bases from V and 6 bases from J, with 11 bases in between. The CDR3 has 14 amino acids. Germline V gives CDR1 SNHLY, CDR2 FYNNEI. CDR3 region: CASSEAQKGHGYTF. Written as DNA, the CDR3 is TGTGCCAGCAGTGAAGCGCAGAAAGGGCATGGCTACACCTTC.

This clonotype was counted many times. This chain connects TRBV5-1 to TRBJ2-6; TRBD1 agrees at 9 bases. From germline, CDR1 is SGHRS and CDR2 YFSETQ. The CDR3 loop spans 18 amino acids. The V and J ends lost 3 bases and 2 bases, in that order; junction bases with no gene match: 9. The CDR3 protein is CASSSRDRDFPGANVLTF. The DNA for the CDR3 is TGCGCCAGCAGCTCCCGGGACAGGGATTTCCCTGGGGCCAACGTCCTGACTTTC.

In nucleotides, the CDR3 is TGCGCCAGCAGCTTACGGGAGTGGGAGACAGATACGCAGTATTTT. The encoded protein is CASSLREWETDTQYF. The V gene is TRBV5-1, the J gene TRBJ2-3; D is possibly TRBD2 (6 bases). The germline V gene has CDR1 SGHRS and CDR2 YFSETQ. Deletions cut 2 bases from V and 3 bases from J, with 13 bases between. The CDR3 sequence is 15 residues long. Full variable domain (remainder filled in from reference TRBV5-1 and TRBJ2-3): KAGVTQTPRYLIKTRGQQVTLSCSPISGHRSVSWYQQTPGQGLQFLFEYFSETQRNKGNFPGRFSGRQFSNSRSEMNVSTLELGDSALYLCASSLREWETDTQYFGPGTRLTVL.

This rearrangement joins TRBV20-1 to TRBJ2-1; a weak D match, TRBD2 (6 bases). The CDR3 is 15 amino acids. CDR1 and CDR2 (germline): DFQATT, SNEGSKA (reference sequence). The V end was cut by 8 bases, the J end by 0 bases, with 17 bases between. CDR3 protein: CSSMGLTSSYNEQFF. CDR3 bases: TGCAGTTCTATGGGACTGACGAGCTCCTACAATGAGCAGTTCTTC.

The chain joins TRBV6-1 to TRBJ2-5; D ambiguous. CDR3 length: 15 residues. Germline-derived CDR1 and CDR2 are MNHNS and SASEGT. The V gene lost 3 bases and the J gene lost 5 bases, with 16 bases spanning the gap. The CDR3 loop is CASSEGWQAWETQYF. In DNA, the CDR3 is TGTGCCAGCAGTGAGGGATGGCAGGCTTGGGAGACCCAGTACTTC.

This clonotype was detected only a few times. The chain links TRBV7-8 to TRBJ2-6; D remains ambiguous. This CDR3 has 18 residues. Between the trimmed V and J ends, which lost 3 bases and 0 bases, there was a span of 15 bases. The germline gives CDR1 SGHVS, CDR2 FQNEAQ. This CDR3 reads CASSLSFILVSGANVLTF. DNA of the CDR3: TGTGCCAGCAGCTTGTCTTTTATACTGGTCTCTGGGGCCAACGTCCTGACTTTC.

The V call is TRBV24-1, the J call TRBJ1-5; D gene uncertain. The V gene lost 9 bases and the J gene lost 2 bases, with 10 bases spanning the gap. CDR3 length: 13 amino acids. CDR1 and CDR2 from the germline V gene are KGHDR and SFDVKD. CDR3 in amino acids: CATRRVGNQPQHF. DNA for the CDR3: TGTGCCACCCGGCGGGTGGGCAATCAGCCCCAGCATTTT.

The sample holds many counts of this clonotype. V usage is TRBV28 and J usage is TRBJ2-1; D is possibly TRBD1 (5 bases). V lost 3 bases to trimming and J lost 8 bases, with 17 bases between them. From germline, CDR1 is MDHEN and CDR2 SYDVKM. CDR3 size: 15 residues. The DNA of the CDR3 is TGTGCCAGCAGTTTCTCGGACACAAATCAGCATGAGCAGTTCTTC. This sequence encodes CASSFSDTNQHEQFF.

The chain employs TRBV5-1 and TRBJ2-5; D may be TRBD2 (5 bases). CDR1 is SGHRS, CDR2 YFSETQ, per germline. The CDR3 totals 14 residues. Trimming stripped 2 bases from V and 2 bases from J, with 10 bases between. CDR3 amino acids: CASSLNGVQETQYF. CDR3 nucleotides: TGCGCCAGCAGCTTAAACGGGGTACAAGAGACCCAGTACTTC. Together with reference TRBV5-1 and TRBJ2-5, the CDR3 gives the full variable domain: KAGVTQTPRYLIKTRGQQVTLSCSPISGHRSVSWYQQTPGQGLQFLFEYFSETQRNKGNFPGRFSGRQFSNSRSEMNVSTLELGDSALYLCASSLNGVQETQYFGPGTRLLVL.

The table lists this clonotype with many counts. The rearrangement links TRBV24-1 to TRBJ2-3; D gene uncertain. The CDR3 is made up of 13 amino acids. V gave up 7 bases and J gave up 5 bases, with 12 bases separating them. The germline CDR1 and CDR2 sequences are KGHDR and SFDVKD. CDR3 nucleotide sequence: TGTGCCACCAGCGTTTCGTTTGAAGATACGCAGTATTTT. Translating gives CATSVSFEDTQYF.

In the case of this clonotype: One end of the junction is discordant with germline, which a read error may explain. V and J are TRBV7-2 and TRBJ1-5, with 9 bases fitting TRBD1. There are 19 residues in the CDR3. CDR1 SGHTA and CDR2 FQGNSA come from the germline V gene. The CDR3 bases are TGTGCCAGCAGCTTAGAGTACGGGACAGGGACTTATAGCAATCGGCCCCAGCATTTT. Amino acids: CASSLEYGTGTYSNRPQHF.

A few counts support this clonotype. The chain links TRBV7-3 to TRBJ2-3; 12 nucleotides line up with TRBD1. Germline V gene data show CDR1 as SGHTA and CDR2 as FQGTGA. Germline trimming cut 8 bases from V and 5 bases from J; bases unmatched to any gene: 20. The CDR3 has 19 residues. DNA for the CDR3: TGTGCCAGCTCACCGAACCCGACTCCGGGACAGGGGGCAGAAGATACGCAGTATTTT. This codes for CASSPNPTPGQGAEDTQYF.

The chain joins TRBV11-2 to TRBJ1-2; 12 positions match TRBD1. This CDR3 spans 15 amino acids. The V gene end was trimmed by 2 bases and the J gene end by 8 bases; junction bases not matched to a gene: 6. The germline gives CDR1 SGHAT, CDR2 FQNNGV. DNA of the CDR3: TGTGCCAGCAGCTTAAGGGGACAGGGGGCGTTCGGCTACACCTTC. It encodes CASSLRGQGAFGYTF.

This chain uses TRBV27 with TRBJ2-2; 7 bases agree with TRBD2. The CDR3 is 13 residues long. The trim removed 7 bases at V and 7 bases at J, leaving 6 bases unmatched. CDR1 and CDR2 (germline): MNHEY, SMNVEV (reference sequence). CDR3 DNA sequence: TGTGCCAGCACTCTGGGAGGGAACGGGGAGCTGTTTTTT. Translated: CASTLGGNGELFF.

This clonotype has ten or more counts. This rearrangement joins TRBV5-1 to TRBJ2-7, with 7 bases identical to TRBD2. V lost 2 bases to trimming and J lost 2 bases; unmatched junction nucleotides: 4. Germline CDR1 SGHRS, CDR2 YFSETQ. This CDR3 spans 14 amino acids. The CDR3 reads CASSFGREPYEQYF. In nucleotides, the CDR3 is TGCGCCAGCAGCTTCGGGCGGGAGCCCTACGAGCAGTACTTC.

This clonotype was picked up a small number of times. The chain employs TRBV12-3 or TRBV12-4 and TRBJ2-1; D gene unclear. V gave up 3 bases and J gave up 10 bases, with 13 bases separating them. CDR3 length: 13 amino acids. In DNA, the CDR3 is TGTGCCAGCAGTTTCAATTTCGAACTGGAGCAGTTCTTC. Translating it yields CASSFNFELEQFF.

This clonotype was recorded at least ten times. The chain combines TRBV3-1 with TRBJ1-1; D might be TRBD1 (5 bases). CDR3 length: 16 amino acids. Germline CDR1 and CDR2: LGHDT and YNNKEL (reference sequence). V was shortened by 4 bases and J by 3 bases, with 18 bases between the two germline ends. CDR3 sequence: CASSRDSDSVDTEAFF. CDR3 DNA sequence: TGTGCCAGCAGCCGTGATTCCGACAGCGTCGACACTGAAGCTTTCTTT. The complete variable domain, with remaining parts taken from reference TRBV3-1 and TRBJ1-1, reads DTAVSQTPKYLVTQMGNDKSIKCEQNLGHDTMYWYKQDSKKFLKIMFSYNNKELIINETVPNRFSPKSPDKAHLNLHINSLELGDSAVYFCASSRDSDSVDTEAFFGQGTRLTVV.

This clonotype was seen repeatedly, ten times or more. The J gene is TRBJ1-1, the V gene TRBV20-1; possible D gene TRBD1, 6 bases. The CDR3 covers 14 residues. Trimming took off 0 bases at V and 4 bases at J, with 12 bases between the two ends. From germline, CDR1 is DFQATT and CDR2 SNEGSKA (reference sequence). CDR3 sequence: CSARDHQGSTEAFF. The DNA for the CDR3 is TGCAGTGCTAGAGATCACCAGGGGAGCACTGAAGCTTTCTTT.

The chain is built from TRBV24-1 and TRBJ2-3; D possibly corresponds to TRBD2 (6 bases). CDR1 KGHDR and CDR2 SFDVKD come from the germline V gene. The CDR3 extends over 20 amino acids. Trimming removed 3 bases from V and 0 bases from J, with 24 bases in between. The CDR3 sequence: CATSDNHGLILAASTDTQYF. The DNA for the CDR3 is TGTGCCACCAGTGATAACCACGGTTTAATACTAGCCGCCAGCACAGATACGCAGTATTTT.

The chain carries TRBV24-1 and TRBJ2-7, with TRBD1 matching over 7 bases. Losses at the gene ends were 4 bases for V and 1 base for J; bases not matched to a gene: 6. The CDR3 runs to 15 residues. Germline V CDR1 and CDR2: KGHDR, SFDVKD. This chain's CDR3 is CATSDLTGQSYEQYF. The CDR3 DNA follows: TGTGCCACCAGTGACCTGACAGGGCAGTCCTACGAGCAGTACTTC.

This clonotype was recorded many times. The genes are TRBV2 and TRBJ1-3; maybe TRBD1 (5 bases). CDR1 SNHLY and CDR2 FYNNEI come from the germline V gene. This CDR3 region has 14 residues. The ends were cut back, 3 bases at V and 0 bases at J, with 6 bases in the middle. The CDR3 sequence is CASSETVSGNTIYF. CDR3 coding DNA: TGTGCCAGCAGTGAGACAGTCTCTGGAAACACCATATATTTT.

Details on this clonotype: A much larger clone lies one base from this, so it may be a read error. The CDR3 loop reads CSTRGQGSYSNQPQHF. The CDR3 nucleotides read TGCAGTACACGAGGACAGGGATCGTATAGCAATCAGCCCCAGCATTTT. The V gene is TRBV20-1, the J gene TRBJ1-5; TRBD1 matches at 8 bases. The CDR3 runs to 16 residues. Trimming at V came to 8 bases and at J to 0 bases, leaving 12 bases not matched to a gene. The germline V gene has CDR1 DFQATT and CDR2 SNEGSKA (reference sequence).